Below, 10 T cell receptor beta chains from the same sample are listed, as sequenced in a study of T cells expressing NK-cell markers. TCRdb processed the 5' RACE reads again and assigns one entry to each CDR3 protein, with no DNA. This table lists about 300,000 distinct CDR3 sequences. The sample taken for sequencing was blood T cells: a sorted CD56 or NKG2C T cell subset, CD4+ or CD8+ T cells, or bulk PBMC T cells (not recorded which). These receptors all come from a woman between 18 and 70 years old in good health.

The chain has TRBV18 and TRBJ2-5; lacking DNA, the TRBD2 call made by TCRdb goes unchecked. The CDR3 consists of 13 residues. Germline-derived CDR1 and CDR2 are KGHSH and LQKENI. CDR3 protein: CASSRDQQETQYF.

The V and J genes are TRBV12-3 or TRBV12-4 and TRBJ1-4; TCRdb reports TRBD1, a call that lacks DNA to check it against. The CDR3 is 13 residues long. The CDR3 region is CASRPGGGEKLFF.

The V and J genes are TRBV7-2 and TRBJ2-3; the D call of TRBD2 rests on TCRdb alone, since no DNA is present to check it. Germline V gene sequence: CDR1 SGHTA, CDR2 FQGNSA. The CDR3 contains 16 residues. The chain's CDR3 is CASSLGPGGPTDTQYF.

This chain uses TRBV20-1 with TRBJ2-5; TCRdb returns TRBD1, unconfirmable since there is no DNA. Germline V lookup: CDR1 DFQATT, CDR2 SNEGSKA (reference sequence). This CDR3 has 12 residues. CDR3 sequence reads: CSPREGAGAQYF.

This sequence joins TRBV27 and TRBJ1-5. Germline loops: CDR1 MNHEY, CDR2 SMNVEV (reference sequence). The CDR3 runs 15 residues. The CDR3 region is CASKRDSGPGQPQHF.

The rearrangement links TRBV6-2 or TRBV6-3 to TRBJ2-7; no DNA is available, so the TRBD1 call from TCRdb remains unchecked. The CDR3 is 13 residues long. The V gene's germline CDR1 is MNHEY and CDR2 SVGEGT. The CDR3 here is CATDRQESYEQYF.

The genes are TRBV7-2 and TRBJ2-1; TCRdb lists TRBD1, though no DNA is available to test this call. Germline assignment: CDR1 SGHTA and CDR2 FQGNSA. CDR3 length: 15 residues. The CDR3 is CASSTRQGPYNEQFF.

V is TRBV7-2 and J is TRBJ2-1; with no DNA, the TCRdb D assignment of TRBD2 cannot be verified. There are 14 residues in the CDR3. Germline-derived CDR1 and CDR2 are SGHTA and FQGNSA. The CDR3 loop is CASSPGLTYNEQFF.

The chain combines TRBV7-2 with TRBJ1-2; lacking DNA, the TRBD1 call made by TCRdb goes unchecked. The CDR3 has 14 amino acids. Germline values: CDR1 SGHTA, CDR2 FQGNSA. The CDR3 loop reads CASSLRDRGNGYTF.

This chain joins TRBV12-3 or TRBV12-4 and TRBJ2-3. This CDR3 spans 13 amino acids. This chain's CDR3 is CASSLNQPDTQYF.